What follows is one T cell receptor (beta chain) and its context. Its antigen has not been determined. Base quality data are lacking; no much larger clone is found one base away. This specimen comes from a study of blood T cell repertoires in COVID-19 (TCRdb year 2020). With regard to the full study: Samples from collaborators originated in the United States, Italy and Spain and spanned both the acute and convalescent phases of COVID-19. Subjects who had been exposed to COVID-19, were actively infected with it, or had recovered from it provided the deeply sampled blood TCRbeta repertoires that made up the dataset. HLA class I and class II types, where available, came from metadata supplied by the sample provider rather than from assay-based typing. Samples came from the ongoing ImmuneRACE study (first 160 participants) plus 1,254 subjects from 6 global collaborators. A freely available public database, intended as a resource for researchers studying the immune response to SARS-CoV-2, is where the repertoires were released. Sample metadata almost always included a de-identified subject ID, COVID-19 status, age in years and sex. The prospective study material was composed of cDNA or gDNA derived from T cells, B-cell-depleted T cells, or PBMCs. Overall results and qualifications from the work: The amount of clinical and demographic metadata varied by source and participant and was provided uncurated.

The CDR3 numbers 15 residues from cysteine through phenylalanine. The only DNA kept is the CDR3, 45 bases in frame from the first base. For CDR1 and CDR2, the germline V gene lists SNHLY and FYNNEI. For this chain, trimming is 6 bases at the V end and 4 bases at the J end, and the number of junction bases without a gene match is 8. The collaborating institutions used their own protocols to collect whole blood in K2EDTA tubes. Collaborator samples were shipped for TCRbeta analysis as frozen whole blood, isolated PBMCs, or DNA extracted from either sample type. TCRbeta CDR3 regions were amplified from genomic DNA using the immunoSEQ Assay, a bias-controlled multiplex PCR. In the authors' own workflow: Nucleated cell counts per sample were estimated from amplification of reference gene primers within the assay. To quantify the absolute abundance of each unique TCRbeta CDR3 rearrangement, sequence reads were collapsed and filtered. For each sample, productive Simpson clonality was calculated as the square root of Simpson's diversity index over productive rearrangements. This immuneACCESS table, as held by TCRdb, lists in-frame sequences with V and J called but not all clones. Of the missing ones, under half trace to an unresolved V gene in checked studies; the others have no known cause. V and J calls and clone size are copied from that table; D and trimming were computed from the DNA. This sample gives about 150,000 clones in total; approximately 83% of them show up just once. The ten largest account for approximately 11% of the sample.

The chain is made from TRBV2 and TRBJ1-1, with 10 bases aligning to TRBD1. This clonotype was obtained from a man in his sixties or seventies with active or convalescent COVID-19. The sequenced sample consisted of peripheral blood. The DNA sequence is given as TGTGCCAGCAGGAGACAGGGGGCGGCGGTCACTGAAGCTTTCTTT. This sequence encodes CASRRQGAAVTEAFF.